This TCR beta chain was recovered during a study of cytomegalovirus exposure and HLA in healthy donors. Study details: From HLA-typed donors, an early data release held approximately 85 million unique TCRs. Notes on the study in general: With later analysis, a missense DCLRE1C variant became linked to TCR beta V- and J-gene trimming. Sequences of the TCR beta chain were said to predict the HLA-A and HLA-B alleles of most subjects accurately. Rarity held for most TCR sequences, but there were some public TCRs that occurred in many donors.

The PCR ran on 60 Vbeta and 13 Jbeta primers. Libraries were prepared by immunoSEQ multiplex PCR; TCRdb keeps only in-frame clonotypes and omits some of them. Of about 97,000 clones listed, 73% are singletons. V was pared by 0 bases and J by 4 bases, with 20 bases between. This CDR3 is 18 amino acids long. About this clone: Its antigen is not identified.

Input material: PBMCs. The chain employs TRBV5-7 and TRBJ1-5; D unresolved. TRBV5-7 is recorded as an ORF, its role being uncertain. This clonotype was sampled from a middle-aged man in good health and CMV-seronegative. The CDR3 region has the DNA TGTGCCAGCAGCTTGGAGGAGGCAGGCAGTATCGGGAATCAGCCCCAGCATTTT. Its translation is CASSLEEAGSIGNQPQHF.